The 6 T cell receptor beta chains below come from one sample, sequenced in a study of cytomegalovirus exposure and HLA in healthy donors. The PCR employed 60 Vbeta primers together with 13 Jbeta primers. Measured with immunoSEQ multiplex PCR; TCRdb has only the in-frame clones, and not every one. This sample has 180,000 or so clones; about four fifths occur once, and the top ten carry about 2.7%. The material sequenced was PBMCs. All receptors derive from a male donor in good health and CMV-seronegative.

This clone was observed once. The CDR3 is CASAPGDRTDTQYF. The CDR3 bases are TGTGCCAGCGCCCCGGGGGACCGCACAGATACGCAGTATTTT. The chain recombines TRBV25-1 with TRBJ2-3; D might be TRBD2 (6 bases). V was shortened by 8 bases and J by 1 base, with 13 bases between the two germline ends. The CDR3 spans 14 residues. From germline, CDR1 is MGHDK and CDR2 SYGVNS.

The rearrangement links TRBV13 to TRBJ2-1; 7 nucleotides align to TRBD2. Germline lookup yields CDR1 PRHDT and CDR2 FYEKMQ (reference sequence). The CDR3 runs 16 residues. With V trimmed by 4 bases and J by 4 bases, 10 bases remained unmatched. The CDR3 nucleotides read TGTGCCAGCAGCTCGCCTCCGGGAGGTTCTTACAATGAGCAGTTCTTC. This encodes CASSSPPGGSYNEQFF.

The chain links TRBV2 to TRBJ1-5; tentative D call: TRBD1 (5 bases). CDR1 is SNHLY, CDR2 FYNNEI, per germline. Trimming stripped 8 bases from V and 1 base from J, with 18 bases between. CDR3 length: 16 amino acids. CDR3 protein: CASRGGLGGSNQPQHF. CDR3 in DNA: TGTGCCAGCCGGGGAGGCCTCGGGGGAAGCAATCAGCCCCAGCATTTT.

The chain recombines TRBV7-9 with TRBJ1-2; no clear D gene. Per the germline V gene, CDR1 is SEHNR and CDR2 is FQNEAQ (reference sequence). Deletions cut 4 bases from V and 7 bases from J, with 4 bases between. The CDR3 is made up of 10 amino acids. The CDR3 region has the DNA TGTGCCAGCAGCTCCGTTGGCTACACCTTC. Amino acids: CASSSVGYTF.

This chain uses TRBV18 with TRBJ1-4; D is unresolved. V shed 1 base and J shed 6 bases, with 6 bases lying between them. Germline V gene sequence: CDR1 KGHSH, CDR2 LQKENI. The CDR3 has 13 amino acids. The CDR3 sequence: CASSPREHEKLFF. The CDR3 nucleotides are TGTGCCAGCTCACCACGCGAACATGAAAAACTGTTTTTT.

V is TRBV28 and J is TRBJ2-7, with 15 bases identical to TRBD2. The V and J ends lost 3 bases and 7 bases, in that order; junction bases with no gene match: 7. This CDR3 comprises 16 residues. Germline CDR1 is MDHEN and CDR2 is SYDVKM. Here the CDR3 DNA reads TGTGCCAGCAGTTTTAGGGGGACTAGCGGGAGGAGGGAGCAGTACTTC. Its protein product is CASSFRGTSGRREQYF.